This TCR beta chain originates from a study of cytomegalovirus exposure and HLA in healthy donors. Primers included in the PCR were 60 Vbeta and 13 Jbeta primers. Generated by immunoSEQ multiplex PCR, the TCRdb table keeps only in-frame clones and is missing some. The repertoire includes roughly 100,000 clones, 78% of them detected once, and roughly 1.2% sits in the top ten. There are 16 residues in the CDR3. V was pared by 4 bases and J by 1 base, with 7 bases of the junction left unmatched. Germline CDR1 reads MNHEY; CDR2 reads SMNVEV (reference sequence). The clonotype comes from a man younger than 40 in good health and CMV-seronegative. The chain recombines TRBV27 with TRBJ1-1, with TRBD1 matching over 9 bases. The source material was PBMCs. The CDR3 coding sequence is TGTGCCAGCAGTTCTACAGGGGGCTTGGGGAACACTGAAGCTTTCTTT. Translation: CASSSTGGLGNTEAFF.